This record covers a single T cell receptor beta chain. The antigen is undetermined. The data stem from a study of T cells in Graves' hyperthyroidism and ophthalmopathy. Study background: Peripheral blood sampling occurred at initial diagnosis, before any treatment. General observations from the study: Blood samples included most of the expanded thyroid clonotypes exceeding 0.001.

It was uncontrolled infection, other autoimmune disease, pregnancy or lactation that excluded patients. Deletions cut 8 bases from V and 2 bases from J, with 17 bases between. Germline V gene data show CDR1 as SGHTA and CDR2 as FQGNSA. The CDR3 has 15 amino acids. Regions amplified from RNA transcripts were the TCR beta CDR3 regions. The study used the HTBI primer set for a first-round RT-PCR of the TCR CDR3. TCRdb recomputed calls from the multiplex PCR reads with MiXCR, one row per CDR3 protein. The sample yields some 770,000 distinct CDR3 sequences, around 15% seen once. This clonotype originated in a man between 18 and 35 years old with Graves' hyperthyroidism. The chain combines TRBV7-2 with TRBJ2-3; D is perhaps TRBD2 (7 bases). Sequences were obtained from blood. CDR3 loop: CASARGGAATDTQYF. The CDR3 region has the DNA TGTGCCAGCGCCAGAGGGGGGGCAGCCACAGATACGCAGTATTTT.